One and the same sample provided the 7 T cell receptor beta chains below, sequenced in a study of blood T cell repertoires in COVID-19. Assay: immunoSEQ multiplex PCR; the TCRdb copy retains only in-frame clones and omits some. The profile shows about 91,000 clones, around 88% of them singletons. Sequencing was carried out using peripheral blood. The source is a woman in her 70s with acute or convalescent COVID-19.

The chain couples TRBV3-1 (or the pseudogene TRBV3-2) to TRBJ2-7; D remains ambiguous. This CDR3 has 14 amino acids. Germline V gives CDR1 LGHDT, CDR2 YNNKEL (reference sequence). Trimming pared 1 base from V and 1 base from J, leaving 8 bases between. The CDR3 bases are TGTGCCAGCAGCCAAGTTGCAGGATCCTACGAGCAGTACTTC. Translated, it gives CASSQVAGSYEQYF.

The count of this clone is one. As DNA, the CDR3 is TGTGCCAGTAGTACCGTCGGGAGCAACGAGCAGTACTTC. Its protein product is CASSTVGSNEQYF. The rearrangement joins TRBV19 to TRBJ2-7; a possible D gene is TRBD2 (6 bases). Between the trimmed V and J ends, which lost 4 bases and 5 bases, there was a span of 12 bases. Germline V gene data show CDR1 as LNHDA and CDR2 as SQIVND (reference sequence). The CDR3 runs to 13 residues. Variable domain in full (rest from reference TRBV19 and TRBJ2-7): DGGITQSPKYLFRKEGQNVTLSCEQNLNHDAMYWYRQDPGQGLRLIYYSQIVNDFQKGDIAEGYSVSREKKESFPLTVTSAQKNPTAFYLCASSTVGSNEQYFGPGTRLTVT.

The CDR3 loop is CASRLRTGDSYEQYF. The CDR3 coding sequence is TGTGCCAGCAGACTGAGGACAGGTGATTCCTACGAGCAGTACTTC. This rearrangement joins TRBV5-4 to TRBJ2-7; 7 bases fit TRBD1. CDR3 length equals 15 residues. After removal of 5 bases from V and 1 base from J, the junction contained 9 bases not matched to a gene. Germline CDR1 is SGHNT and CDR2 is YYREEE (reference sequence).

The V and J genes are TRBV5-4 and TRBJ2-3, with D possibly matching TRBD1 (5 bases). V was pared by 0 bases and J by 7 bases, with 18 bases between. CDR1 is SGHNT, CDR2 YYREEE, per germline (reference sequence). The CDR3 has 16 amino acids. The CDR3 spells CASSLESGARKNTQYF. CDR3 DNA sequence: TGTGCCAGCAGCTTGGAGTCTGGGGCTAGAAAAAATACGCAGTATTTT.

This rearrangement joins TRBV19 to TRBJ1-3; 10 bases agree with TRBD1. The CDR3 contains 16 residues. Germline-derived CDR1 and CDR2 are LNHDA and SQIVND (reference sequence). J gave up 0 bases and V 9 bases, and 8 bases lay outside the gene matches. CDR3 DNA sequence: TGTGCCAGCCGGGACAGGGGATCTCTCTCTGGAAACACCATATATTTT. Translated, it gives CASRDRGSLSGNTIYF.

The chain carries TRBV6-1 and TRBJ1-5; D may be TRBD1 (6 bases). Trimming removed 1 base at V and 9 bases at J, with 13 bases between. Germline CDR1 and CDR2: MNHNS and SASEGT. The CDR3 is 14 residues long. The CDR3 region is CASSEDRDSGPQHF. For the CDR3, the DNA is TGTGCCAGCAGTGAAGACAGGGATTCGGGGCCCCAGCATTTT.

The chain combines TRBV18 with TRBJ1-1; 10 bases map to TRBD1. The CDR3 length is 15 residues. V dropped 5 bases and J dropped 1; count of bases not matched to a gene: 4. In germline, CDR1 is KGHSH, CDR2 LQKENI. The CDR3 sequence: CASSTRQGANTEAFF. CDR3 nucleotide sequence: TGTGCCAGCTCAACTCGACAGGGGGCGAACACTGAAGCTTTCTTT.